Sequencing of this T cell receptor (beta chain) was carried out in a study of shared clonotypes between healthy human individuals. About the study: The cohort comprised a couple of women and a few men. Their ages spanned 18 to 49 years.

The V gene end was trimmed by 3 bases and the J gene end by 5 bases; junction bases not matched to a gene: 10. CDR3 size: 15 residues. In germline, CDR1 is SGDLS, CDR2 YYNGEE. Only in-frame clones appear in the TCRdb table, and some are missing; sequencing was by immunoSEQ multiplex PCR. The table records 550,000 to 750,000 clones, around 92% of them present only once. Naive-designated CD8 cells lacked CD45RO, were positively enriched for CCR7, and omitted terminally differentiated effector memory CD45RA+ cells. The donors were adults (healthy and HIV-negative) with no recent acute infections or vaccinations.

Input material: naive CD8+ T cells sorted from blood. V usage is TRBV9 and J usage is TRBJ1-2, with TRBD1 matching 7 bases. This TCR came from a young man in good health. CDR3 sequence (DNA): TGTGCCAGCAGCGGACAGGGAGAACCAAGTTATGGCTACACCTTC. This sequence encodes CASSGQGEPSYGYTF.